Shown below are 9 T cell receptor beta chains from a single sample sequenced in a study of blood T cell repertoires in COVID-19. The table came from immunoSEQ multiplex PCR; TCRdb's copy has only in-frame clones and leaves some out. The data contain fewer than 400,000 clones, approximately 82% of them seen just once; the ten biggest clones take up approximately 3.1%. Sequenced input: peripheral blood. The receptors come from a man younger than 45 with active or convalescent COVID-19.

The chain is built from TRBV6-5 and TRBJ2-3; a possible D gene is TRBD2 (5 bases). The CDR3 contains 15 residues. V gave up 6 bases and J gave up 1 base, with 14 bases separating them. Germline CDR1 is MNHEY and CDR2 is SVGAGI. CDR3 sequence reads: CASSPDWAGTDTQYF. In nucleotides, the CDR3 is TGTGCCAGCAGCCCGGACTGGGCCGGCACAGATACGCAGTATTTT.

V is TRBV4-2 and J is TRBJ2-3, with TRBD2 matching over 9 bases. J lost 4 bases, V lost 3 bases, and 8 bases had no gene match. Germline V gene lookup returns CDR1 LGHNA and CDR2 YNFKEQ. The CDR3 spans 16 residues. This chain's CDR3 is CASSQRGSGSPDTQYF. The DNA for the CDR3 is TGTGCCAGCAGCCAGAGGGGTAGCGGGAGTCCAGATACGCAGTATTTT.

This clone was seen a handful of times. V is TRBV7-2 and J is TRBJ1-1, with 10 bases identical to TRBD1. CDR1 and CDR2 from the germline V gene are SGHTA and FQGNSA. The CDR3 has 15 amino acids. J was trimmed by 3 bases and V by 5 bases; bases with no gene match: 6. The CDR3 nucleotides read TGTGCCAGCAGCCCGGGACAGGGGTTGGACACTGAAGCTTTCTTT. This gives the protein CASSPGQGLDTEAFF.

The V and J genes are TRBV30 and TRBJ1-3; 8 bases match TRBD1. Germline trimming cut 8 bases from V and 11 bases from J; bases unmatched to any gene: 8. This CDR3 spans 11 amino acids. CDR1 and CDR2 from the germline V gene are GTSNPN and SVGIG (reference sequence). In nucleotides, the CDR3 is TGTGCCGGTAGACAGGGGTCGGCCATATATTTT. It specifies CAGRQGSAIYF.

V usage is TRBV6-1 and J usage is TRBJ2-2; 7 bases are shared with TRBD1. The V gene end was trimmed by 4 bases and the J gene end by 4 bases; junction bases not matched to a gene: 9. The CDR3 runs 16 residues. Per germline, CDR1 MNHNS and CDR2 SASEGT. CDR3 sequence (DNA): TGTGCCAGCAGTGTCTACAGGGGATCGGGCACCGGGGAGCTGTTTTTT. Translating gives CASSVYRGSGTGELFF.

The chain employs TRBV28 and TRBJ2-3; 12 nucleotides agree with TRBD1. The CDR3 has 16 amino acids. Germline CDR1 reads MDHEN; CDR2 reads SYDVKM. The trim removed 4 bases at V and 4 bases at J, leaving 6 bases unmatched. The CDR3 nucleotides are TGTGCCAGCAGTTCCCCGGGGACAGGGGGCGCAGATACGCAGTATTTT. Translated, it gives CASSSPGTGGADTQYF.

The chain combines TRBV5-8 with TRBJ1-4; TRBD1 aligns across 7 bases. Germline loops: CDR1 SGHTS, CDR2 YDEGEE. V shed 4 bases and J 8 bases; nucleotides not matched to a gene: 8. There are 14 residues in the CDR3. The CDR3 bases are TGTGCCAGCAGCCGAGGCACAGGGGACGAAAAACTGTTTTTT. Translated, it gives CASSRGTGDEKLFF.

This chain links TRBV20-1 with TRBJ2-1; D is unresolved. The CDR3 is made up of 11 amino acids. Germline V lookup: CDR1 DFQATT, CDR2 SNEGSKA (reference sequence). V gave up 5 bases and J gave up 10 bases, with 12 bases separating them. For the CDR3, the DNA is TGCAGTGCTGCTATCCCCACGGAGCAGTTCTTC. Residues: CSAAIPTEQFF.

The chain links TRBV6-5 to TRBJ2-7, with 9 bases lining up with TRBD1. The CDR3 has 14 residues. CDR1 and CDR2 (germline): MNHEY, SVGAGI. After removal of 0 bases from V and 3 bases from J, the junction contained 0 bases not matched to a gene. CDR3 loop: CASSYSGQGYEQYF. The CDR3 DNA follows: TGTGCCAGCAGTTACTCGGGACAGGGCTACGAGCAGTACTTC.